Presented here are 13 T cell receptor beta chains from one specimen sequenced in a study of early T cells in non-severe SARS-CoV-2 infection. TCRdb reprocessed the 5' RACE reads with MiXCR, giving one entry per CDR3 protein. Of 85,000 to 100,000 distinct CDR3 sequences in the sample, approximately 16% are singletons; the top ten hold roughly 1.2%. Sequenced input: whole blood. The source is an adult who was a healthcare worker with PCR-confirmed SARS-CoV-2 infection or an uninfected control (not recorded which).

This chain connects TRBV12-3 or TRBV12-4 to TRBJ2-1; D unclear. This CDR3 is 12 amino acids long. V was cut by 2 bases and J by 4 bases, with 3 bases left in between. In DNA form, the CDR3 reads TGTGCCAGCAGTTTAAAGTACAATGAGCAGTTCTTC. It encodes CASSLKYNEQFF.

This clonotype was picked up a small number of times. V usage is TRBV28 and J usage is TRBJ2-7; D is possibly TRBD2 (7 bases). This CDR3 region has 15 residues. Germline CDR1 and CDR2: MDHEN and SYDVKM. V shed 4 bases and J shed 7 bases, with 20 bases lying between them. CDR3 in DNA: TGTGCCAGCAGTTCTCCGGGGGGCCTCGTGAAGGAGCAGTACTTC. It yields the protein CASSSPGGLVKEQYF.

This clonotype was recorded many times. The chain carries TRBV4-2 and TRBJ2-1; no clear D. Germline loops: CDR1 LGHNA, CDR2 YNFKEQ. Trimming took off 0 bases at V and 3 bases at J, with 6 bases between the two ends. CDR3 length: 14 residues. CDR3 protein: CASSQDDRYNEQFF. Written as DNA, the CDR3 is TGTGCCAGCAGCCAAGATGACCGCTACAATGAGCAGTTCTTC.

This clonotype has ten or more counts. This chain uses TRBV2 with TRBJ1-5; 11 bases are a match to TRBD1. The J segment lost 4 bases and the V segment lost 5 bases, leaving 4 bases of the junction unmatched. The CDR3 is 15 amino acids. CDR1 is SNHLY, CDR2 FYNNEI, per germline. CDR3 loop: CASSPWDRGNQPQHF. As DNA, the CDR3 is TGTGCCAGCAGTCCCTGGGACAGGGGGAATCAGCCCCAGCATTTT.

Only a few counts were recorded for this clonotype. The chain couples TRBV29-1 to TRBJ2-1; D call uncertain. V shed 0 bases and J shed 5 bases, with 11 bases lying between them. Germline CDR1 is SQVTM and CDR2 is ANQGSEA. This CDR3 spans 14 amino acids. The DNA for the CDR3 is TGCAGCGTTGAAGAGTTTCGCGCTAACAATGAGCAGTTCTTC. This gives the protein CSVEEFRANNEQFF.

Ten or more counts support this clonotype. In DNA, the CDR3 is TGTGCCAGCAGTTCCCCTCTTAGGGGAAATCAGCCCCAGCATTTT. It yields the protein CASSSPLRGNQPQHF. The chain combines TRBV27 with TRBJ1-5; the D gene is possibly TRBD1 (5 bases). Germline loops: CDR1 MNHEY, CDR2 SMNVEV (reference sequence). The CDR3 totals 15 residues. V lost 4 bases, J lost 4 bases, and 14 bases lay in between.

The chain uses TRBV12-3 or TRBV12-4 and TRBJ2-3; weak D call: TRBD1 (6 bases). The length of the CDR3 is 17 residues. V lost 5 bases to trimming and J lost 2 bases, with 20 bases between them. In nucleotides, the CDR3 is TGTGCCAGCAGTGTGCCGGGACACTACATTAACACAGATACGCAGTATTTT. Translated, it gives CASSVPGHYINTDTQYF.

The chain combines TRBV3-1 with TRBJ2-7, with D perhaps matching TRBD1 or TRBD2 (5 bases each). Deletions cut 7 bases from V and 4 bases from J, with 20 bases between. CDR3 length equals 15 residues. CDR1 LGHDT and CDR2 YNNKEL come from the germline V gene (reference sequence). CDR3 DNA sequence: TGTGCCAGCACCCATAGTCGAGGGGCCCAATACGAGCAGTACTTC. This translates into CASTHSRGAQYEQYF.

This clonotype showed up just a few times. The genes are TRBV24-1 and TRBJ2-1; no reliable D call. The length of the CDR3 is 19 residues. Germline CDR1 and CDR2: KGHDR and SFDVKD. Trimming left V 1 base short and J 7 bases short, with 25 bases between. CDR3 loop: CATSDFGQERSEWWNEQFF. The CDR3 bases are TGTGCCACCAGTGATTTCGGTCAGGAGCGCTCGGAGTGGTGGAATGAGCAGTTCTTC.

This clonotype has a handful of counts. The gene calls are TRBV6-1 and TRBJ2-3; D remains unclear. The CDR3 extends over 13 amino acids. Trimming removed 1 base from V and 6 bases from J, with 8 bases in between. In germline, CDR1 is MNHNS, CDR2 SASEGT. CDR3 in DNA: TGTGCCAGCAGTGAAGGAGGAGCTGATACGCAGTATTTT. Encoded protein: CASSEGGADTQYF.

This clonotype was seen ten or more times. This chain joins TRBV19 and TRBJ2-7, with D perhaps TRBD2 (6 bases). CDR1 and CDR2 (germline): LNHDA, SQIVND (reference sequence). V gave up 5 bases and J gave up 2 bases, with 16 bases separating them. This CDR3 has 15 residues. The CDR3 is CASSSGAGMTYEQYF. The CDR3 region has the DNA TGTGCCAGTAGTTCCGGGGCGGGGATGACCTACGAGCAGTACTTC. The full variable domain, rest sourced from reference TRBV19 and TRBJ2-7, is DGGITQSPKYLFRKEGQNVTLSCEQNLNHDAMYWYRQDPGQGLRLIYYSQIVNDFQKGDIAEGYSVSREKKESFPLTVTSAQKNPTAFYLCASSSGAGMTYEQYFGPGTRLTVT.

The chain links TRBV9 to TRBJ2-1; 11 bases match TRBD2. V shed 1 base and J 6 bases; nucleotides not matched to a gene: 6. The V gene's germline CDR1 is SGDLS and CDR2 YYNGEE. The CDR3 loop spans 16 amino acids. In DNA, the CDR3 is TGTGCCAGCAGCGTAAGGGCTAGCGGGGGGATCAATGAGCAGTTCTTC. The encoded protein is CASSVRASGGINEQFF.

J is TRBJ1-1 and V is TRBV20-1; D not certain. CDR1 DFQATT and CDR2 SNEGSKA come from the germline V gene (reference sequence). The length of the CDR3 is 13 residues. V lost 3 bases, J lost 0 bases, and 8 bases lay in between. CDR3 DNA sequence: TGCAGTGCTAGTGTCAACCTGAACACTGAAGCTTTCTTT. Its protein product is CSASVNLNTEAFF.